Sequencing of this T cell receptor (beta chain) was carried out in a study of blood T cell repertoires in COVID-19. Overall study: Italy, Spain and the United States were the sources of the convalescent and acute COVID-19 samples. Nucleic acid was either cDNA or gDNA, and it came from T cells, B-cell-depleted T cells, or PBMCs.

The CDR3 spans 16 residues. The germline gives CDR1 SGHRS, CDR2 YFSETQ. V lost 0 bases to trimming and J lost 2 bases; unmatched junction nucleotides: 5. In the original analysis: Reference gene primers were amplified, and this amplification served to estimate nucleated cell counts. TCRdb's copy holds only in-frame clones and misses some; the assay was immunoSEQ multiplex PCR. D and trimming come from the DNA, and the V and J calls and clone size come from that table. The sample contains 150,000 to 200,000 clones, 86% of which appear only once. The receptor's source is a man aged 60 to 75 with acute or convalescent COVID-19. The V and J genes are TRBV5-1 and TRBJ2-3; 8 bases match TRBD1. The specimen sequenced was peripheral blood. CDR3 residues: CASSLGQGTVTDTQYF. CDR3 coding DNA: TGCGCCAGCAGCTTGGGACAGGGGACAGTCACAGATACGCAGTATTTT.